This entry lists 30 T cell receptor beta chains sequenced from one sample in a study of OX40 agonist ivuxolimab in advanced cancers. Profiling relied on immunoSEQ multiplex PCR, and the TCRdb table lists in-frame clones only, not all of them. The sample lists 70,000 to 80,000 clones, roughly 90% occurring once. The sequenced sample was CD4+ or CD8+ T cells sorted from blood, obtained in a trial of the OX40 agonist ivuxolimab. The receptors shown here come from an adult with an advanced solid tumor such as melanoma, head and neck, liver or kidney cancer.

V is TRBV11-2 and J is TRBJ2-7; no definite D call. Trimming left V 3 bases short and J 2 bases short, with 8 bases between. The germline V gene encodes CDR1 SGHAT and CDR2 FQNNGV. The CDR3 is 13 residues long. The CDR3 loop is CASSLTYAYEQYF. The CDR3 DNA reads TGTGCCAGCAGCTTGACATACGCCTACGAGCAGTACTTC. The full variable domain, completed using reference TRBV11-2 and TRBJ2-7, is EAGVAQSPRYKIIEKRQSVAFWCNPISGHATLYWYQQILGQGPKLLIQFQNNGVVDDSQLPKDRFSAERLKGVDSTLKIQPAKLEDSAVYLCASSLTYAYEQYFGPGTRLTVT.

This clone was detected once. The chain has TRBV9 and TRBJ2-5; D uncertain. The V end lost 3 bases, the J end lost 5 bases, and 8 bases lay between the germline ends. CDR1 SGDLS and CDR2 YYNGEE come from the germline V gene. The CDR3 is made up of 12 amino acids. CDR3 protein: CASSGSAETQYF. The CDR3, as DNA: TGTGCCAGCAGCGGCTCCGCGGAGACCCAGTACTTC.

This chain uses TRBV7-9 with TRBJ2-5, with 15 positions matching TRBD2. Germline CDR1 SEHNR, CDR2 FQNEAQ (reference sequence). V lost 5 bases and J lost 5; bases outside the gene matches: 3. CDR3 length: 15 amino acids. The CDR3 loop is CASSKGTSGRETQYF. The CDR3, as DNA: TGTGCCAGCAGCAAAGGGACTAGCGGGAGGGAGACCCAGTACTTC.

The CDR3 reads CASSPGQGAWETQYF. As DNA, the CDR3 is TGTGCCAGTAGTCCAGGACAGGGGGCGTGGGAGACCCAGTACTTC. The rearrangement links TRBV19 to TRBJ2-5, with 11 bases that match TRBD1. The CDR3 extends over 15 amino acids. V lost 5 bases, J lost 5 bases, and 7 bases stayed unmatched. Germline V gives CDR1 LNHDA, CDR2 SQIVND (reference sequence).

This clone was seen a single time. The chain uses TRBV7-3 and TRBJ2-2; 12 positions agree with TRBD2. The CDR3 totals 16 residues. The germline V gene has CDR1 SGHTA and CDR2 FQGTGA. Losses at the gene ends were 5 bases for V and 5 bases for J; bases not matched to a gene: 6. CDR3 loop: CASSLTSGSSTGELFF. The CDR3 DNA reads as TGTGCCAGCAGCCTGACTAGCGGGAGCAGTACCGGGGAGCTGTTTTTT.

The chain combines TRBV7-9 with TRBJ2-3; no clear D. V was pared by 5 bases and J by 2 bases, with 2 bases between. The CDR3 is made up of 11 amino acids. In germline, CDR1 is SEHNR, CDR2 FQNEAQ (reference sequence). The CDR3 loop is CASSITDTQYF. The CDR3, as DNA: TGTGCCAGCAGCATCACAGATACGCAGTATTTT.

CDR3 protein: CASILQGYGNEQFF. CDR3 DNA sequence: TGTGCCAGCATCCTCCAGGGATATGGCAATGAGCAGTTCTTC. The chain joins TRBV2 to TRBJ2-1; TRBD1 is a possible D gene (5 bases). The CDR3 is 14 amino acids. V was trimmed by 7 bases and J by 6 bases, leaving 16 bases between them. Germline-derived CDR1 and CDR2 are SNHLY and FYNNEI.

The gene calls are TRBV6-1 and TRBJ2-5; 10 bases map to TRBD2. The CDR3 length is 19 residues. V gave up 1 base and J gave up 7 bases; unmatched junction bases: 18. Germline CDR1 MNHNS, CDR2 SASEGT. The DNA of the CDR3 is TGTGCCAGCAGTGAAGGATGGGTAGCGGGGGGTAACAGCCCAGGGACCCAGTACTTC. Its translation: CASSEGWVAGGNSPGTQYF.

The gene calls are TRBV2 and TRBJ2-1; 7 nucleotides line up with TRBD2. V was pared by 5 bases and J by 5 bases, with 9 bases of the junction left unmatched. This CDR3 spans 15 amino acids. CDR1 is SNHLY, CDR2 FYNNEI, per germline. The DNA for the CDR3 is TGTGCCAGCAGTACCGGGGGGTACCCCGACAATGAGCAGTTCTTC. Translated, it gives CASSTGGYPDNEQFF.

V and J are TRBV27 and TRBJ1-2; 8 nucleotides line up with TRBD1. The germline V gene has CDR1 MNHEY and CDR2 SMNVEV (reference sequence). V was clipped by 2 bases and J by 7 bases; unmatched bases: 6. CDR3 length: 14 amino acids. This CDR3 reads CASSLTGGVSGYTF. The DNA of the CDR3 is TGTGCCAGCAGTTTAACAGGGGGAGTTAGTGGCTACACCTTC.

This clone was recorded a few times. V usage is TRBV11-2 and J usage is TRBJ2-1, with 11 nucleotides matching TRBD2. Trimming at V came to 4 bases and at J to 7 bases, leaving 6 bases not matched to a gene. Germline V CDR1 and CDR2: SGHAT, FQNNGV. The CDR3 contains 15 residues. CDR3 sequence: CASSWDSGGGNEQFF. The CDR3 nucleotides are TGTGCCAGCAGCTGGGATAGCGGGGGGGGAAATGAGCAGTTCTTC. Looking up the rest from reference TRBV11-2 and TRBJ2-1 gives the full variable domain: EAGVAQSPRYKIIEKRQSVAFWCNPISGHATLYWYQQILGQGPKLLIQFQNNGVVDDSQLPKDRFSAERLKGVDSTLKIQPAKLEDSAVYLCASSWDSGGGNEQFFGPGTRLTVL.

The rearrangement joins TRBV28 to TRBJ2-7, with 9 bases that match TRBD2. Germline CDR1 MDHEN, CDR2 SYDVKM. The junction had 12 bases not matched to a gene; V was cut back by 4 bases and J by 5 bases. The CDR3 length is 16 residues. In DNA, the CDR3 is TGTGCCAGCAGTTCGCCGAGGAGCGGGAGGAGCGACGAGCAGTACTTC. Its translation is CASSSPRSGRSDEQYF.

The chain recombines TRBV23-1 with TRBJ2-1; TRBD2 aligns across 9 bases. TRBV23-1 is annotated as an ORF whose role is uncertain. The ends lost 0 bases at V and 2 bases at J; junction bases unmatched: 8. The CDR3 is 18 amino acids. The CDR3 is CASSQSELAGVPYNEQFF. CDR3 nucleotides: TGCGCCAGCAGTCAATCGGAATTAGCGGGAGTTCCCTACAATGAGCAGTTCTTC.

The chain joins TRBV7-9 to TRBJ2-3; D unresolved. The CDR3 is 14 amino acids. V lost 1 base and J 2 bases, leaving 7 bases between the germline ends. Germline V gene data show CDR1 as SEHNR and CDR2 as FQNEAQ (reference sequence). The CDR3 spells CASSLGWDTDTQYF. Here the CDR3 DNA reads TGTGCCAGCAGCTTAGGGTGGGACACAGATACGCAGTATTTT.

The V and J genes are TRBV12-5 and TRBJ2-1, with 9 bases aligning to TRBD2. Germline assignment: CDR1 LGHNT and CDR2 FRNRAP. V trimming: 7 bases; J trimming: 6 bases; junction bases outside the gene matches: 10. The CDR3 length is 15 residues. The CDR3 sequence: CASAKGGTSINEQFF. CDR3 nucleotide sequence: TGTGCTAGTGCCAAGGGAGGGACTAGCATCAATGAGCAGTTCTTC.

This chain links TRBV27 with TRBJ1-6, with unresolved D. Trimming stripped 6 bases from V and 5 bases from J, with 11 bases between. This CDR3 comprises 14 residues. Per the germline V gene, CDR1 is MNHEY and CDR2 is SMNVEV (reference sequence). CDR3 DNA: TGTGCCAGCAGCCCCAGGATCCATAATTCACCCCTCCACTTT. Translated, it gives CASSPRIHNSPLHF.

The rearrangement joins TRBV10-3 to TRBJ1-1; no definite D call. The CDR3 covers 12 residues. Per germline, CDR1 ENHRY and CDR2 SYGVKD. With 3 bases removed from V and 8 bases from J, the gap between germline ends came to 10 bases. The CDR3 nucleotides are TGTGCCATCAGTGAACGGGCCCAGGAAGCTTTCTTT. It encodes CAISERAQEAFF.

The chain recombines TRBV6-1 with TRBJ1-2; no clear D gene. Looked up from germline, CDR1 is MNHNS and CDR2 is SASEGT. This CDR3 comprises 13 residues. The ends were cut back, 5 bases at V and 1 base at J, with 8 bases in the middle. The CDR3 region has the DNA TGTGCCAGCAGTTTGGACGGTAACTATGGCTACACCTTC. Protein sequence: CASSLDGNYGYTF.

The V and J genes are TRBV19 and TRBJ1-1, with D perhaps TRBD1 (5 bases). V dropped 4 bases and J dropped 1 base, with 13 bases sitting between them. Looked up from germline, CDR1 is LNHDA and CDR2 is SQIVND (reference sequence). The length of the CDR3 is 15 residues. CDR3 sequence reads: CASSNTGSWNTEAFF. The CDR3 nucleotides read TGTGCCAGTAGTAACACAGGCTCCTGGAACACTGAAGCTTTCTTT.

The CDR3 loop is CASSSGQGRHQPQHF. The CDR3 DNA reads TGTGCCAGCAGTTCCGGACAGGGGAGGCATCAGCCCCAGCATTTT. The chain has TRBV7-6 and TRBJ1-5; the match to TRBD1 covers 9 bases. V lost 6 bases, J lost 5 bases, and 8 bases stayed unmatched. Germline loops: CDR1 SGHVS, CDR2 FNYEAQ. CDR3 length: 15 residues.

The chain couples TRBV15 to TRBJ2-1; possible D gene TRBD1, 5 bases. This CDR3 comprises 15 residues. Germline values: CDR1 LNHNV, CDR2 YYDKDF (reference sequence). V lost 0 bases to trimming and J lost 4 bases, with 10 bases between them. The CDR3 sequence: CATSREARTYNEQFF. The CDR3 DNA reads TGTGCCACCAGCAGAGAGGCTAGGACATACAATGAGCAGTTCTTC.

As concerns this clone: This sample also contains other DNA sequences that code for the same CDR3. The chain has TRBV7-2 and TRBJ2-6; D may be TRBD2 (6 bases). The ends were cut back, 1 base at V and 2 bases at J, with 6 bases in the middle. The CDR3 contains 15 residues. Germline V gives CDR1 SGHTA, CDR2 FQGNSA. This chain's CDR3 is CASSLGGAGANVLTF. The CDR3 DNA follows: TGTGCCAGCAGCTTAGGGGGGGCTGGGGCCAACGTCCTGACTTTC.

CDR3 nucleotides: TGTGCCAGCAGCCAAGATGACAGATATAATGAAAAACTGTTTTTT. As protein: CASSQDDRYNEKLFF. The rearrangement joins TRBV5-8 to TRBJ1-4, with TRBD1 as a possible D gene (5 bases). The germline V and J ends were trimmed by 4 bases and 4 bases, with 14 bases remaining between them. CDR3 length: 15 residues. Germline lookup yields CDR1 SGHTS and CDR2 YDEGEE.

V gene TRBV5-6 combines with J gene TRBJ2-7; TRBD1 aligns across 10 bases. The CDR3 has 15 amino acids. Germline V gene data show CDR1 as SGHDT and CDR2 as YYEEEE. V lost 2 bases to trimming and J lost 2 bases; unmatched junction nucleotides: 4. CDR3 nucleotides: TGTGCCAGCAGCTTAGGGACAGGGGCTCCCTACGAGCAGTACTTC. It is translated as CASSLGTGAPYEQYF. The entire variable domain, with the rest obtained from reference TRBV5-6 and TRBJ2-7, is as follows: DAGVTQSPTHLIKTRGQQVTLRCSPKSGHDTVSWYQQALGQGPQFIFQYYEEEERQRGNFPDRFSGHQFPNYSSELNVNALLLGDSALYLCASSLGTGAPYEQYFGPGTRLTVT.

The V and J genes are TRBV9 and TRBJ2-3; TRBD1 agrees at 7 bases. CDR1 and CDR2 (germline): SGDLS, YYNGEE. With V trimmed by 0 bases and J by 2 bases, 6 bases remained unmatched. The CDR3 sequence is 16 residues long. The CDR3 here is CASSVAGQVTTDTQYF. CDR3 DNA sequence: TGTGCCAGCAGCGTAGCCGGACAGGTCACCACAGATACGCAGTATTTT. Together with reference TRBV9 and TRBJ2-3, the CDR3 gives the full variable domain: DSGVTQTPKHLITATGQRVTLRCSPRSGDLSVYWYQQSLDQGLQFLIQYYNGEERAKGNILERFSAQQFPDLHSELNLSSLELGDSALYFCASSVAGQVTTDTQYFGPGTRLTVL.

V and J are TRBV18 and TRBJ2-2; D remains ambiguous. The CDR3 contains 15 residues. Trimming took off 2 bases at V and 4 bases at J, with 11 bases between the two ends. The germline V gene has CDR1 KGHSH and CDR2 LQKENI. CDR3 DNA sequence: TGTGCCAGCTCACCAGCGCTAGAGCTCACCGGGGAGCTGTTTTTT. Encoded protein: CASSPALELTGELFF.

The chain employs TRBV4-3 and TRBJ1-5; D gene unclear. CDR1 and CDR2 from the germline V gene are LGHNA and YSLEER. The CDR3 is made up of 15 amino acids. The V end was cut by 0 bases, the J end by 2 bases, with 8 bases between. CDR3 coding DNA: TGCGCCAGCAGCCAAGATGCCACACGCAATCAGCCCCAGCATTTT. Its protein is CASSQDATRNQPQHF.

For the CDR3, the DNA is TGCAGTAGCGAGCGAGAGCAGTTCTTC. Amino acids: CSSEREQFF. The rearrangement links TRBV20-1 to TRBJ2-1; D is uncertain. V lost 8 bases and J 10 bases, leaving 9 bases between the germline ends. Germline CDR1 and CDR2: DFQATT and SNEGSKA (reference sequence). This CDR3 comprises 9 residues.

V is TRBV5-1 and J is TRBJ2-5, with D maybe TRBD2 (6 bases). This CDR3 has 14 amino acids. The V gene lost 4 bases and the J gene lost 2 bases, with 12 bases spanning the gap. From germline, CDR1 is SGHRS and CDR2 YFSETQ. The DNA for the CDR3 is TGCGCCAGCAGCCCTGGGACTTTACAAGAGACCCAGTACTTC. Translated, it gives CASSPGTLQETQYF.

The chain employs TRBV6-6 and TRBJ2-5, with 8 nucleotides matching TRBD2. The trim removed 7 bases at V and 5 bases at J, leaving 6 bases unmatched. The CDR3 has 13 amino acids. The V gene's germline CDR1 is MNHNY and CDR2 SVGAGI (reference sequence). For the CDR3, the DNA is TGTGCCAGCACGCCTCCGGGGGGGGAGACCCAGTACTTC. Protein: CASTPPGGETQYF.